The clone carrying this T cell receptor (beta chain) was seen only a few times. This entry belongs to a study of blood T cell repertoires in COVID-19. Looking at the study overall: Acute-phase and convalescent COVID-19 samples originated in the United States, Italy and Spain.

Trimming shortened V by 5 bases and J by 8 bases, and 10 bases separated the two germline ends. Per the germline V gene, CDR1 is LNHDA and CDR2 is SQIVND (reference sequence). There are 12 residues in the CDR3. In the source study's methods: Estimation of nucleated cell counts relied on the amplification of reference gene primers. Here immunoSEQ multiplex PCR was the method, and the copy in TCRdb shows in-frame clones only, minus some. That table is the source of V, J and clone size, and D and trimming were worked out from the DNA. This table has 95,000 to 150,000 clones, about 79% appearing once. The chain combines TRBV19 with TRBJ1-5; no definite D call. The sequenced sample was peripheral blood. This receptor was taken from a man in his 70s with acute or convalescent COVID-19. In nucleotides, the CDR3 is TGTGCCAGTAGTCTGTTAGCGGAGCCCCAGCATTTT. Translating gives CASSLLAEPQHF. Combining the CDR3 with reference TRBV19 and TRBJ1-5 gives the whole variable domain DGGITQSPKYLFRKEGQNVTLSCEQNLNHDAMYWYRQDPGQGLRLIYYSQIVNDFQKGDIAEGYSVSREKKESFPLTVTSAQKNPTAFYLCASSLLAEPQHFGDGTRLSIL.